This TCR beta chain comes out of a study of human T cells and chemical hapten exposure. Study details: Variability of per-sample TCR yields stemmed mainly from small differences in pooled library volume.

TCRdb reanalysed the RACE reads using MiXCR and keeps one entry per CDR3 protein. Among about 64,000 distinct CDR3 sequences listed, approximately 11% were seen once. At least ten counts were recorded for this clonotype. Its antigen is unknown. Study-level results: Patch test score tracked positively with PT1 expanded TCR counts. Significantly more large CDR3 similarity clusters were formed by expanded TCRs than by controls.

Time point meaning: patch test 3, about 24 weeks after DPC sensitization. Documented treatment: therapeutic diphenylcyclopropenone sensitization with weekly scalp DPC. Donation of samples came from alopecia patients who were 18 to 70 years old and suitable for DPC. CDR1 MNHNY and CDR2 SVGAGI come from the germline V gene (reference sequence). CDR3 length: 17 amino acids. The V gene lost 3 bases and the J gene lost 2 bases, with 18 bases spanning the gap. The source is a woman between 25 and 40 years old with alopecia areata. Some clones in this sample may be carry-over from other donors' samples. Sample: whole blood, taken in connection with sensitization to the hapten diphenylcyclopropenone (DPC). The chain is built from TRBV6-6 and TRBJ2-3; possibly TRBD1 for D (7 bases). The chain's CDR3 is CASSYYGRDRNTDTQYF. The CDR3 nucleotides read TGTGCCAGCAGTTATTACGGGCGGGACAGAAACACAGATACGCAGTATTTT.